This entry features one T cell receptor (beta chain) sequence. The data are from a study of blood T cell repertoires in COVID-19. V lost 5 bases and J 4 bases, leaving 8 bases between the germline ends. Germline lookup yields CDR1 SQVTM and CDR2 ANQGSEA. The CDR3 loop spans 11 amino acids. Data came from immunoSEQ multiplex PCR; TCRdb stores just in-frame clones and leaves some out. The sample records about 72,000 clones, around 76% being singletons. The receptor's source is a human donor in a cohort sampled during active COVID-19. This chain links TRBV29-1 with TRBJ2-5; D is perhaps TRBD1 (6 bases). Material for sequencing was peripheral blood. Here the CDR3 reads CSVQQGETQYF. DNA of the CDR3: TGCAGCGTTCAACAGGGAGAGACCCAGTACTTC.